The next 16 T cell receptor beta chains were all read from a single sample in a study of blood T cell repertoires in COVID-19. The method was immunoSEQ multiplex PCR; TCRdb's version includes in-frame clones alone and lacks a portion of them. The sample has a few hundred thousand clones; approximately 88% are singletons. The sequenced sample was peripheral blood. The receptor set was obtained from an older woman with COVID-19, enrolled during active disease.

CDR3 coding DNA: TGCGCCAGCAGCCCTTCTGCTAGCGGTTATAATGAGCAGTTCTTC. Amino acid sequence: CASSPSASGYNEQFF. The V gene is TRBV5-1, the J gene TRBJ2-1; 7 bases map to TRBD2. Trimming at V came to 4 bases and at J to 7 bases, leaving 11 bases not matched to a gene. The CDR3 runs to 15 residues. Germline CDR1 SGHRS, CDR2 YFSETQ.

The genes are TRBV11-3 and TRBJ1-1; TRBD1 matches 9 bases. V shed 4 bases and J 4 bases; nucleotides not matched to a gene: 10. The CDR3 is 16 amino acids. The germline V gene encodes CDR1 SGHNT and CDR2 YENEEA. The CDR3 nucleotides read TGTGCCAGCAGCTCCCGACGACAGGGGGGACTCACTGAAGCTTTCTTT. Translation gives CASSSRRQGGLTEAFF.

V gene TRBV10-3 combines with J gene TRBJ1-1, with 7 nucleotides matching TRBD1. Germline V gene data show CDR1 as ENHRY and CDR2 as SYGVKD. The CDR3 covers 15 residues. V dropped 4 bases and J dropped 1; count of bases not matched to a gene: 6. The CDR3 region has the DNA TGTGCCATCAGTGGAAGACAGGGTGGGAACACTGAAGCTTTCTTT. Protein product: CAISGRQGGNTEAFF.

The chain recombines TRBV6-2 or TRBV6-3 with TRBJ2-1; 8 bases map to TRBD1. Trimming at V came to 6 bases and at J to 8 bases, leaving 12 bases not matched to a gene. Germline CDR1 and CDR2: MNHEY and SVGEGT. The CDR3 loop spans 15 amino acids. CDR3 loop: CASSHQGAIWDEQFF. DNA of the CDR3: TGTGCCAGCAGCCATCAGGGGGCTATTTGGGATGAGCAGTTCTTC.

This rearrangement joins TRBV10-3 to TRBJ2-7; tentatively, D is TRBD2 (7 bases). Germline CDR1 reads ENHRY; CDR2 reads SYGVKD. V was cut by 6 bases and J by 5 bases, with 20 bases left in between. CDR3 length: 15 residues. The CDR3 DNA sequence: TGTGCCATCAGAGGAGCGGGGACACCGACGAACGAGCAGTACTTC. This sequence encodes CAIRGAGTPTNEQYF.

This chain joins TRBV28 and TRBJ1-6; no firm D call. Trimming removed 6 bases at V and 0 bases at J, with 9 bases between. Per germline, CDR1 MDHEN and CDR2 SYDVKM. The CDR3 loop spans 15 amino acids. The DNA for the CDR3 is TGTGCCAGCAGACCCGGGAGCTCCTATAATTCACCCCTCCACTTT. Its protein is CASRPGSSYNSPLHF.

The gene calls are TRBV5-4 and TRBJ2-2; D perhaps matches TRBD1 (5 bases). Trimming took 3 bases from V and 5 from J, leaving 17 bases between them. Germline assignment: CDR1 SGHNT and CDR2 YYREEE (reference sequence). The CDR3 loop spans 16 amino acids. The chain's CDR3 is CASSYSTPSGTGELFF. CDR3 coding DNA: TGTGCCAGCAGCTACTCGACTCCTTCAGGGACCGGGGAGCTGTTTTTT.

This clone was counted between two and nine times. The chain employs TRBV30 and TRBJ1-1; D ambiguous. Trimming shortened V by 0 bases and J by 5 bases, and 10 bases separated the two germline ends. Germline V gene sequence: CDR1 GTSNPN, CDR2 SVGIG (reference sequence). This CDR3 is 13 amino acids long. The CDR3 DNA reads as TGTGCCTGGAGTGTACTTTCCGTAACTGAAGCTTTCTTT. Protein: CAWSVLSVTEAFF.

About this clone itself: Germline is not matched at one junction end, which may reflect a read error. The rearrangement uses TRBV6-2 or TRBV6-3 and TRBJ2-3; TRBD1 aligns across 8 bases. CDR3 length equals 15 residues. Per germline, CDR1 MNHEY and CDR2 SVGEGT. CDR3 coding DNA: TGTGCCAGCAGTAACTCGGGACAGGATGCAGATACGCAGTATTTT. Translating gives CASSNSGQDADTQYF.

V gene TRBV4-1 combines with J gene TRBJ1-3; D remains ambiguous. The germline V and J ends were trimmed by 1 base and 4 bases, with 5 bases remaining between them. Germline lookup yields CDR1 MGHRA and CDR2 YSYEKL. CDR3 length equals 13 residues. The CDR3 DNA is TGCGCCAGCAGCCAAGGTCTCGGAAACACCATATATTTT. This gives the protein CASSQGLGNTIYF.

This chain uses TRBV7-2 with TRBJ2-2, with TRBD2 matching 8 bases. The CDR3 loop spans 16 amino acids. The V segment lost 2 bases and the J segment 4 bases; nucleotides outside the gene matches: 6. CDR1 is SGHTA and CDR2 is FQGNSA in the germline V gene. The CDR3 DNA is TGTGCCAGCAGCTTATTATCGGGAGGGATCACCGGGGAGCTGTTTTTT. It encodes CASSLLSGGITGELFF.

This clone was observed a single time. The rearrangement joins TRBV6-6 to TRBJ2-6; D is uncertain. Germline V gives CDR1 MNHNY, CDR2 SVGAGI (reference sequence). The V end lost 4 bases, the J end lost 1 base, and 8 bases lay between the germline ends. This CDR3 contains 15 residues. The CDR3: CASSSLRSGANVLTF. The DNA of the CDR3 is TGTGCCAGCAGTTCTCTGCGGTCTGGGGCCAACGTCCTGACTTTC.

The chain has TRBV4-1 and TRBJ1-6; maybe TRBD1 (5 bases). Germline values: CDR1 MGHRA, CDR2 YSYEKL. CDR3 length: 15 residues. Trimming took off 2 bases at V and 6 bases at J, with 11 bases between the two ends. This chain's CDR3 is CASSQRGGANSPLHF. As DNA, the CDR3 is TGCGCCAGCAGCCAAAGGGGTGGAGCTAATTCACCCCTCCACTTT.

The chain couples TRBV5-4 to TRBJ1-5; 7 nucleotides line up with TRBD1. J was trimmed by 0 bases and V by 1 base; bases with no gene match: 7. Germline CDR1 reads SGHNT; CDR2 reads YYREEE (reference sequence). CDR3 length: 17 residues. The CDR3: CASSLRTGTHSNQPQHF. CDR3 DNA sequence: TGTGCCAGCAGCTTGCGGACAGGAACTCATAGCAATCAGCCCCAGCATTTT.

V is TRBV7-8 and J is TRBJ1-4; TRBD1 aligns across 8 bases. The CDR3 spans 16 residues. V lost 5 bases, J lost 1 base, and 6 bases stayed unmatched. Germline V gives CDR1 SGHVS, CDR2 FQNEAQ. The DNA for the CDR3 is TGTGCCAGCAGCAACCGGGGGACAGGAACTAATGAAAAACTGTTTTTT. It translates to CASSNRGTGTNEKLFF.

V is TRBV5-6 and J is TRBJ2-7; 10 positions agree with TRBD2. This CDR3 has 15 residues. Trimming cost V 4 bases and J 2 bases; bases outside gene matches: 6. Germline loops: CDR1 SGHDT, CDR2 YYEEEE. The CDR3 sequence: CASSLSGRPTYEQYF. CDR3 DNA: TGTGCCAGCAGCCTTAGCGGGAGGCCGACCTACGAGCAGTACTTC.